The entry below describes one T cell receptor beta chain. Its antigen is unidentified. Clones were read by immunoSEQ multiplex PCR, and TCRdb kept only the in-frame ones, dropping some. The data contain about 150,000 clones, around 91% of them singletons. The sample originates from a study of T cell responses to AZD1222 COVID-19 vaccine. For the study at large: Second-dose schedules of about 4 or about 12 weeks were combined. Overall study results and limits: Of the AZD1222 recipients, only six were seropositive at baseline. Reportedly, nearly half of unique spike TCRs recognized epitopes outside B.1.351/B.1.1.7 mutations. The study sampled repertoires only after the peak T cell response.

The CDR3 extends over 15 amino acids. Per the germline V gene, CDR1 is SGHDN and CDR2 is FVKESK. With V trimmed by 3 bases and J by 2 bases, 5 bases remained unmatched. V usage is TRBV14 and J usage is TRBJ2-7; 9 bases fit TRBD2. The receptor was isolated from an adult in good health. Here the sequenced sample was peripheral blood, taken on day 0 of AZD1222 vaccination. CDR3 amino acids: CASSQGAGGTYEQYF. The DNA of the CDR3 is TGTGCCAGCAGCCAGGGAGCGGGAGGAACCTACGAGCAGTACTTC.